The 8 T cell receptor beta chains listed next were all sequenced from one sample in a study of shared clonotypes between healthy human individuals. Only in-frame clones appear in the TCRdb table, and some are missing; sequencing was by immunoSEQ multiplex PCR. This sample yields 1.4 million or so clones, of which 98% to 99% are seen a single time; about 0.35% belongs to the top ten. Specimen: naive CD4+ T cells sorted from blood. The sample's subset: CD45RA+ positively selected. The receptors originated from a young man in good health.

V and J are TRBV18 and TRBJ2-5; D gene unclear. The CDR3 contains 14 residues. Per the germline V gene, CDR1 is KGHSH and CDR2 is LQKENI. V was cut by 3 bases and J by 5 bases, with 13 bases left in between. As DNA, the CDR3 is TGTGCCAGCTCACCTGCCCTAGTCGGTGAGACCCAGTACTTC. Amino acids: CASSPALVGETQYF.

Turning to this clone: Other DNA variants within this sample encode the same CDR3. V is TRBV14 and J is TRBJ1-1, with D uncertain. The CDR3 is 12 amino acids. Germline V CDR1 and CDR2: SGHDN, FVKESK. Trimming left V 4 bases short and J 3 bases short, with 6 bases between. In DNA form, the CDR3 reads TGTGCCAGCAGCCCTGGATACACTGAAGCTTTCTTT. As protein: CASSPGYTEAFF. Drawing the rest from reference TRBV14 and TRBJ1-1, the complete variable domain is EAGVTQFPSHSVIEKGQTVTLRCDPISGHDNLYWYRRVMGKEIKFLLHFVKESKQDESGMPNNRFLAERTGGTYSTLKVQPAELEDSGVYFCASSPGYTEAFFGQGTRLTVV.

Note on this clone: The same CDR3 can be traced to other DNA sequences in this sample. The DNA for the CDR3 is TGCAGTGCTAGTAGAGCGGGCGAGCAGTACTTC. This encodes CSASRAGEQYF. This chain connects TRBV20-1 to TRBJ2-7, with a tentative D call TRBD2 (6 bases). V lost 3 bases, J lost 6 bases, and 9 bases lay in between. The length of the CDR3 is 11 residues. Germline loops: CDR1 DFQATT, CDR2 SNEGSKA (reference sequence).

The J gene is TRBJ1-3, the V gene TRBV28, with D possibly matching TRBD1 (6 bases). The CDR3 loop spans 15 amino acids. The germline V gene has CDR1 MDHEN and CDR2 SYDVKM. V was cut by 1 base and J by 10 bases, with 17 bases left in between. The CDR3 nucleotides are TGTGCCAGCAGTTTATACAGGGCTAGCAGGGGAACCATATATTTT. It is translated as CASSLYRASRGTIYF.

The V and J genes are TRBV7-3 and TRBJ2-2, with D hard to call. CDR1 is SGHTA, CDR2 FQGTGA, per germline. The CDR3 is 14 residues long. The germline V and J ends were trimmed by 6 bases and 2 bases, with 10 bases remaining between them. The CDR3 sequence is CASSYGRNTGELFF. In DNA form, the CDR3 reads TGTGCCAGCAGTTACGGACGTAACACCGGGGAGCTGTTTTTT. The complete variable domain, with remaining parts taken from reference TRBV7-3 and TRBJ2-2, reads GAGVSQTPSNKVTEKGKYVELRCDPISGHTALYWYRQSLGQGPEFLIYFQGTGAADDSGLPNDRFFAVRPEGSVSTLKIQRTERGDSAVYLCASSYGRNTGELFFGEGSRLTVL.

The V call is TRBV10-3, the J call TRBJ1-1; D remains ambiguous. The CDR3 length is 13 residues. CDR1 ENHRY and CDR2 SYGVKD come from the germline V gene. V was clipped by 9 bases and J by 5 bases, with 16 bases between them. The CDR3 loop is CAIESGARTEAFF. CDR3 sequence (DNA): TGTGCCATTGAAAGTGGTGCCAGGACTGAAGCTTTCTTT.

The chain carries TRBV7-9 and TRBJ2-3; D tentatively reads TRBD1 or TRBD2 (5 bases each). The V end lost 5 bases, the J end lost 2 bases, and 17 bases lay between the germline ends. The CDR3 is made up of 16 amino acids. Germline V gene data show CDR1 as SEHNR and CDR2 as FQNEAQ (reference sequence). The CDR3 nucleotides read TGTGCCAGCAGCCTCGGACCGGGGCGACACACAGATACGCAGTATTTT. Protein: CASSLGPGRHTDTQYF. The complete variable domain, with remaining parts taken from reference TRBV7-9 and TRBJ2-3, reads DTGVSQNPRHKITKRGQNVTFRCDPISEHNRLYWYRQTLGQGPEFLTYFQNEAQLEKSRLLSDRFSAERPKGSFSTLEIQRTEQGDSAMYLCASSLGPGRHTDTQYFGPGTRLTVL.

Concerning this clone: This specimen includes other DNA sequences encoding the same CDR3. The chain joins TRBV18 to TRBJ2-5, with D possibly matching TRBD1 (5 bases). Trimming took 3 bases from V and 5 from J, leaving 7 bases between them. Germline assignment: CDR1 KGHSH and CDR2 LQKENI. This CDR3 comprises 12 residues. The CDR3 nucleotides are TGTGCCAGCTCACCGACAGAGGAGACCCAGTACTTC. This codes for CASSPTEETQYF.